The present T cell receptor (beta chain) was sequenced within a study of blood T cell repertoires in COVID-19. Method: immunoSEQ multiplex PCR; TCRdb's copy keeps in-frame clones and lacks some. The sample carries over 30,000 clones, about 80% recorded once. CDR3 length: 15 amino acids. The V gene's germline CDR1 is SGHAT and CDR2 FQNNGV. V lost 2 bases to trimming and J lost 0 bases; unmatched junction nucleotides: 3. The V and J genes are TRBV11-2 and TRBJ2-5; 7 bases map to TRBD1. The origin of this receptor is a man older than 75 with active or convalescent COVID-19. The specimen was peripheral blood. This CDR3 reads CASSLLGQYQETQYF. CDR3 sequence (DNA): TGTGCCAGCAGCTTATTGGGACAGTACCAAGAGACCCAGTACTTC.